Included here is one TCR beta chain sequence, with context. Antigen unknown. CDR1 and CDR2 from the germline V gene are MNHNS and SASEGT. The V and J ends lost 6 bases and 3 bases respectively, with 14 bases between them. The CDR3 is 14 residues long. The data stem from a study of T-cell reconstitution after alpha-beta-depleted transplantation in children. The study's findings and limits: Newly produced T cells mostly accounted for T-cell counts and diversity one year post-transplant. From surviving recipient T cells and thymic progenitors came the high day-60 TCRbeta diversity observed in some patients.

Preparation of the TCRbeta library involved a method that used unique molecular identifiers. TCRdb re-analysed the PCR reads in MiXCR, keeping a single row per CDR3 protein. The sample yields under 250,000 distinct CDR3 sequences, about 24% seen once. This specimen consisted of PBMCs, mostly from graft donor cells, obtained 360 days after TCRalphabeta/CD19-depleted stem cell transplant. The chain combines TRBV6-1 with TRBJ2-5; D unresolved. This receptor was taken from a female patient aged 2-9 years who had a stem cell transplant for congenital amegakaryocytic thrombocytopenia, so the T cells may come from the graft donor. For the CDR3, the DNA is TGTGCCAGCAGCAACTGGGGAAGGGAAGAGACCCAGTACTTC. It is translated as CASSNWGREETQYF.